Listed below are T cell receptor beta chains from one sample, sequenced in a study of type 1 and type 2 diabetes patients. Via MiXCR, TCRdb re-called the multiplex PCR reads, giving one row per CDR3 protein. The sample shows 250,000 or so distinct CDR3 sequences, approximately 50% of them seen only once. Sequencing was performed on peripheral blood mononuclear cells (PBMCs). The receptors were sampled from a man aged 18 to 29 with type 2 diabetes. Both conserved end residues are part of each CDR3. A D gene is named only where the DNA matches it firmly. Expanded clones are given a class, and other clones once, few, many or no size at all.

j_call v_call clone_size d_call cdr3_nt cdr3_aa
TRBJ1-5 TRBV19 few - TGTGCCAGTAGTATAGACAGCAGCAATCAGCCCCAGCATTTT CASSIDSSNQPQHF
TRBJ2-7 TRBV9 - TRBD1 TGTGCCAGCAGCGTAGAAGGACAGGGGGCGCGCGAGCAGTACTTC CASSVEGQGAREQYF
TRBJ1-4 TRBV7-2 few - TGTGCCAGCAACCTGACACCGGCGGGAAAACTGTTTTTT CASNLTPAGKLFF
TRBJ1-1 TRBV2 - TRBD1 TGTGCCAGCAAGGGGGGACAGCTGAACACTGAAGCCTTCTTT CASKGGQLNTEAFF
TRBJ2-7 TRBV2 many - TGTGCCAGCAGCCAATTGGCCGCCTACGAGCAGTACTTC CASSQLAAYEQYF
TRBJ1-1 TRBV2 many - TGTGCCACAGCGGTGGGTTACACTGAAGCTTTCTTT CATAVGYTEAFF
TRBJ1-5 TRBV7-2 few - TGTGCCAGCAGCGAGGGGGAGGCAATCGGGTGGCCCCAGCATTTT CASSEGEAIGWPQHF
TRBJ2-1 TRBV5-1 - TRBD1 TGCGCCAGCAGACAGGGGACGACCTACAATGAGCAGTTCTTC CASRQGTTYNEQFF
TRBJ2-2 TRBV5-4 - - TGTGCCAGCAGCCAGCGACAACCAAACACCGGGGAGCTGTTTTTT CASSQRQPNTGELFF
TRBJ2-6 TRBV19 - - TGTGCCAGTAGTACCGAGGGCTCTGGGGCCAACGTCCTGACTTTC CASSTEGSGANVLTF
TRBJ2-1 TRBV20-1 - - TGCAGTGCTAGAGTTTATTATGAGCAGTTCTTC CSARVYYEQFF
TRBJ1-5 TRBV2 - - TGTGCCAGCAGTGATTTTATGGGGTACGGCAATCAGCCCCAGCATTTT CASSDFMGYGNQPQHF
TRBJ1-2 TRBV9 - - TGTGCCAGCAGCGTAGAGGCGGGGGCCAACTATGGCTACACCTTC CASSVEAGANYGYTF
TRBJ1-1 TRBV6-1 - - TGTGCCAGCAGTCAGGTCCGGCGGGGGTTCACTGAAGCTTTCTTT CASSQVRRGFTEAFF
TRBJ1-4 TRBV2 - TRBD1 TGTGCCAGCGGTGGTGGACAGGGGGTTTTTGAAAAACTGTTTTTT CASGGGQGVFEKLFF
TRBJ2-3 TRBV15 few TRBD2 TGTGCCACCAGTTGGAGGAGCGGGAGAGGAGATACGCAGTATTTT CATSWRSGRGDTQYF
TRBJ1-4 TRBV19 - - TGTGCCAGTAGTGACCCCATTTCGGGGGTTGAAAAACTGTTTTTT CASSDPISGVEKLFF
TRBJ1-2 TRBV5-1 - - TGCGCCAGCAGCTTGCTTGGGACCGAGATGAACTATGGCTACACCTTC CASSLLGTEMNYGYTF
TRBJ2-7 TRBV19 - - TGTGCCAGTAGTATAGGGCTAGAGTTCTACGAGCAGTACTTC CASSIGLEFYEQYF
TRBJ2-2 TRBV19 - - TGTGCCAGTAGTTTGGTCCACACCGGGGAGCTGTTTTTT CASSLVHTGELFF
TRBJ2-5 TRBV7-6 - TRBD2 TGTGCCAGCAGCTTAAGGCTGTCTAGCGGGAGAGGAGAGACCCAGTACTTC CASSLRLSSGRGETQYF
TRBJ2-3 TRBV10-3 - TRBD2 TGTGCCATCAGACCTAGCGGGGGGGCATTAGATACGCAGTATTTT CAIRPSGGALDTQYF
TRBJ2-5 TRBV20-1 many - TGCAGTGCTGCGGCCTTAAGAAGTGAGACCCAGTACTTC CSAAALRSETQYF
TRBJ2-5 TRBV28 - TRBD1 TGTGCCAGCAGCCTGACAGGGTGGCGAGAGACCCAGTACTTC CASSLTGWRETQYF
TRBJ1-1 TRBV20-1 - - TGCAGTGCTAGAGACGCACTGAACACTGAAGCTTTCTTT CSARDALNTEAFF
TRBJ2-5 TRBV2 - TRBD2 TGTGCCAGCATCATGGTGGGGACTAGCAGCCAAGAGACCCAGTACTTC CASIMVGTSSQETQYF
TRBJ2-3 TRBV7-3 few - TGTGCCAGCAGCTTAATGGAGGGGGCCAGCACAGATACGCAGTATTTT CASSLMEGASTDTQYF
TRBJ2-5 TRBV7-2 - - TGTGCCAGCAGCTTTCTCACAGGGTACGGAGAGACCCAGTACTTC CASSFLTGYGETQYF
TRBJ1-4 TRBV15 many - TGTGCCACCAGCAGAGTGGGTGAAAAACTGTTTTTT CATSRVGEKLFF
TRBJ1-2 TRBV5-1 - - TGCGCCAGTAGGAAAGGGGACGACTATGGCTACACCTTC CASRKGDDYGYTF
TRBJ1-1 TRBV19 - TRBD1 TGTGCCAGTAGCACTTGGGACAGGGGAGGTGAAGCTTTCTTT CASSTWDRGGEAFF
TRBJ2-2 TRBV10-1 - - TGCGCCAGCAGTGCGAGCGGGGAGCTGTTTTTT CASSASGELFF
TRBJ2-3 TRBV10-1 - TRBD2 TGCGCCAGCAGTCTAGCGGGAGGGCCAGCAGATACGCAGTATTTT CASSLAGGPADTQYF
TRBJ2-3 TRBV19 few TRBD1 TGTGCCAGTGCCCCAGGGACAGGTTTAGATACGCAGTATTTT CASAPGTGLDTQYF
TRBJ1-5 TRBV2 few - TGTGCCAGCAGCCCCGGGAGGGGTGCTGGTACCCAGCATTTT CASSPGRGAGTQHF
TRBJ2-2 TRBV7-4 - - TGTGCCAGCAGCTTAGTAAGTGACACCGGGGAGCTGTTTTTT CASSLVSDTGELFF
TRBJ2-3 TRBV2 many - TGTGCCAGCAGTGACCCTCCTGACCCCTTTCCCGATACGCAGTATTTT CASSDPPDPFPDTQYF
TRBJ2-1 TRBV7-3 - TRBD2 TGTGCCAGCAGCATTCCCGGGACTAGCGGGAGGGCCCTTGGCAATGAGCAGTTCTTC CASSIPGTSGRALGNEQFF
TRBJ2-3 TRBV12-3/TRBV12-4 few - TGTGCCAGCAGTCTTCACAGCCCAGGGGCAGATACGCAGTATTTT CASSLHSPGADTQYF
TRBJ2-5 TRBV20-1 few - TGCAGTGCTTCAAGGGCGTCGGAGACCCAGTACTTC CSASRASETQYF
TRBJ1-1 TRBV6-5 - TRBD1 TGTGCCAGCAGTCCCGGGACAGGGGAAACTGAAGCTTTCTTT CASSPGTGETEAFF
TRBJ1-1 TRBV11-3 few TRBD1 TGTGCCAGCAGCCCGCCGGGACAGGGGGCTGAAGCTTTCTTT CASSPPGQGAEAFF
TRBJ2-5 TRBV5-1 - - TGCGCCAGCAGCTTGATTAAGGTGGAGATCTTCCGGGAGACCCAGTACTTC CASSLIKVEIFRETQYF
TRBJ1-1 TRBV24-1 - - TGTGCCACCAGTGGAGAGGGTACGAACACTGAAGCTTTCTTT CATSGEGTNTEAFF
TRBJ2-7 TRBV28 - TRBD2 TGTGCCAGCAGTTCCACGGGACTAGCGGGAGGGTACGAGCAGTACTTC CASSSTGLAGGYEQYF
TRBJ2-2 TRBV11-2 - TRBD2 TGTGCCAGCAGCTCCCCAGGGACTAGCGGAACCGGGGAGCTGTTTTTT CASSSPGTSGTGELFF
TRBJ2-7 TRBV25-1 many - TGTGCCAGCAGTTCAGGCGGGGCGGGATCCTACGAGCAGTACTTC CASSSGGAGSYEQYF
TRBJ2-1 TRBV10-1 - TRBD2 TGCGCCAACAGTGAGGGTCTAGCGGCCTACAATGAGCAGTTCTTC CANSEGLAAYNEQFF
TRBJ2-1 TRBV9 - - TGTGCCAGCAGCGTGACTAGTCAGTATGAGCAGTTCTTC CASSVTSQYEQFF
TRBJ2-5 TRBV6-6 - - TGTGCCAGCAGTGAAATAGAGGTGAGGGTAGAGACCCAGTACTTC CASSEIEVRVETQYF
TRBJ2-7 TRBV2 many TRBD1 TGTGCCAGCAGTGAGGGTCAGGGGGTATACGAGCAGTACTTC CASSEGQGVYEQYF
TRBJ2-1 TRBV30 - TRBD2 TGTGCCTGGAGCCCTAGCGGATCCTACAATGAGCAGTTCTTC CAWSPSGSYNEQFF
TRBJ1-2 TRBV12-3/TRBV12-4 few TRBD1 TGTGCCAGCAGTTACAGGGGCCGCGAGTACGGCTACACCTTC CASSYRGREYGYTF